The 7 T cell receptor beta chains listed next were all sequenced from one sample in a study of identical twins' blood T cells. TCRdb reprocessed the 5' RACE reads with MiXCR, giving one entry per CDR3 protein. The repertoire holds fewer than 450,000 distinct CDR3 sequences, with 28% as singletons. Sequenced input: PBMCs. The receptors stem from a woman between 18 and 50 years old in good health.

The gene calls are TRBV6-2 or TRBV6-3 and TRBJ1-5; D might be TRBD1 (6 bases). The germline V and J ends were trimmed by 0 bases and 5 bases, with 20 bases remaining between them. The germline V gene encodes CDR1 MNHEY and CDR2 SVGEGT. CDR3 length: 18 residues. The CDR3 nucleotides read TGTGCCAGCAGTTACTCGGGGATGACTACAGGGAAAGATCAGCCCCAGCATTTT. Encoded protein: CASSYSGMTTGKDQPQHF.

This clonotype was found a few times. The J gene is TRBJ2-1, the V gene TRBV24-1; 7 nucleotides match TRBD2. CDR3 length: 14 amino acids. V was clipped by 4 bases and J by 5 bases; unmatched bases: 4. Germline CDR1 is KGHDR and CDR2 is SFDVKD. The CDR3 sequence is CATSEAGENNEQFF. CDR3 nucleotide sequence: TGTGCCACCAGTGAGGCGGGGGAGAACAATGAGCAGTTCTTC.

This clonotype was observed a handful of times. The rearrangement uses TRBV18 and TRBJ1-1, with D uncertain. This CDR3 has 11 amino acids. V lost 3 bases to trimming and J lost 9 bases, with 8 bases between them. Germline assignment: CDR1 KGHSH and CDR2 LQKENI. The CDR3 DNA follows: TGTGCCAGCTCACCGACGAGGCAAGCTTTCTTT. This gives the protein CASSPTRQAFF.

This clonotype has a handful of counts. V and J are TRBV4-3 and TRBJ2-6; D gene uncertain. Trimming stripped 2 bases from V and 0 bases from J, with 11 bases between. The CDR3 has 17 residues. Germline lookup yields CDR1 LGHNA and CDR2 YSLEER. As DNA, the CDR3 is TGCGCCAGCAGCCAAAGTTATACCGGCTCTGGGGCCAACGTCCTGACTTTC. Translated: CASSQSYTGSGANVLTF.

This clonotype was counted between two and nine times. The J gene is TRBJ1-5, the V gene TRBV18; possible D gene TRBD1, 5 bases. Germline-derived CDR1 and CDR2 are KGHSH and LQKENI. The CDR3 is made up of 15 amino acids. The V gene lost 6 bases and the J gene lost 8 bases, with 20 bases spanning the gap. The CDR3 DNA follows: TGTGCCAGCTCCAAAAGGGCGGGACCTTGGGAGCCCCAGCATTTT. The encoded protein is CASSKRAGPWEPQHF.

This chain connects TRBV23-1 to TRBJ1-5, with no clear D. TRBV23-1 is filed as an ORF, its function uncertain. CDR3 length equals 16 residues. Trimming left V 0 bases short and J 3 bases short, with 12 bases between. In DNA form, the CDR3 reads TGCGCCAGCAGTCAATCATTCGGGTTGGCCAATCAGCCCCAGCATTTT. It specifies CASSQSFGLANQPQHF.

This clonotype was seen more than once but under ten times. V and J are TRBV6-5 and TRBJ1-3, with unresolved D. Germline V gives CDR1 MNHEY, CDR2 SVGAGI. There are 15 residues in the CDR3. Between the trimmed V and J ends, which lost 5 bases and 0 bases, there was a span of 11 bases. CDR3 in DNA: TGTGCCAGCAGTCCATCCATCGTCTCTGGAAACACCATATATTTT. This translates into CASSPSIVSGNTIYF.